The next 29 T cell receptor beta chains were all read from a single sample in a study of CD8+ T cells in alopecia areata. Treatment denoted: oral pan-JAK inhibitor, 5-10 mg twice daily. Extraction of RNA preceded its reverse transcription into cDNA, which served as the sequencing template. Measured with immunoSEQ multiplex PCR; TCRdb has only the in-frame clones, and not every one. The table has approximately 110,000 clones, roughly three fifths seen once. The sequencing used CD4+ T cells sorted from blood, collected at week 24, from a patient treated with tofacitinib. These receptors were taken from a human donor with alopecia areata.

This clone was observed a single time. J is TRBJ1-6 and V is TRBV9; unclear D gene. CDR1 and CDR2 from the germline V gene are SGDLS and YYNGEE. This CDR3 spans 14 amino acids. Trimming left V 0 bases short and J 6 bases short, with 7 bases between. The CDR3 region has the DNA TGTGCCAGCAGCGTAGGCGGCAGTAATTCACCCCTCCACTTT. Translated, it gives CASSVGGSNSPLHF.

This rearrangement joins TRBV5-1 to TRBJ2-7, with 8 bases matching TRBD2. Trimming at V came to 2 bases and at J to 2 bases, leaving 3 bases not matched to a gene. This CDR3 contains 14 residues. CDR1 and CDR2 (germline): SGHRS, YFSETQ. This CDR3 is CASSFDSGTYEQYF. CDR3 sequence (DNA): TGCGCCAGCAGCTTTGATAGCGGGACCTACGAGCAGTACTTC.

The chain has TRBV5-6 and TRBJ2-1; D is unclear. With 7 bases removed from V and 0 bases from J, the gap between germline ends came to 11 bases. The CDR3 runs to 14 residues. CDR1 and CDR2 (germline): SGHDT, YYEEEE. DNA of the CDR3: TGTGCCAGCCAAACGGTGGGCTCCTACAATGAGCAGTTCTTC. Encoded protein: CASQTVGSYNEQFF.

The rearrangement joins TRBV10-3 to TRBJ1-5; D remains ambiguous. Trimming shortened V by 4 bases and J by 7 bases, and 14 bases separated the two germline ends. CDR3 length: 14 residues. In germline, CDR1 is ENHRY, CDR2 SYGVKD. CDR3 sequence reads: CAISVDLERQPQHF. In nucleotides, the CDR3 is TGTGCCATCAGTGTGGACTTGGAGAGACAGCCCCAGCATTTT.

V gene TRBV7-9 combines with J gene TRBJ2-5; 13 bases line up with TRBD2. Looked up from germline, CDR1 is SEHNR and CDR2 is FQNEAQ (reference sequence). The junction had 14 bases not matched to a gene; V was cut back by 4 bases and J by 3 bases. This CDR3 contains 19 residues. The CDR3 loop is CASSSSGLAGRKTKETQYF. CDR3 DNA: TGTGCCAGCAGCTCCTCGGGACTAGCGGGGAGAAAAACCAAAGAGACCCAGTACTTC.

This chain links TRBV7-9 with TRBJ2-6; D possibly corresponds to TRBD2 (6 bases). The CDR3 extends over 15 amino acids. V was shortened by 5 bases and J by 1 base, with 9 bases between the two germline ends. The germline V gene encodes CDR1 SEHNR and CDR2 FQNEAQ (reference sequence). The CDR3 loop reads CASSQTRSGANVLTF. The CDR3, as DNA: TGTGCCAGCAGCCAGACTAGATCTGGGGCCAACGTCCTGACTTTC.

The CDR3 here is CASKLETDTQYF. The CDR3 DNA reads TGTGCCAGCAAGCTAGAGACAGATACGCAGTATTTT. The chain is built from TRBV2 and TRBJ2-3; D is unclear. V dropped 7 bases and J dropped 3 bases, with 8 bases sitting between them. The CDR3 contains 12 residues. Germline CDR1 and CDR2: SNHLY and FYNNEI.

CDR3 nucleotides: TGTGCCAGCAGTTTCTCGGGGCCGGGTACGCAGTATTTT. This encodes CASSFSGPGTQYF. The chain couples TRBV2 to TRBJ2-3; either TRBD1 or TRBD2 may supply D (5 bases each). With 5 bases removed from V and 8 bases from J, the gap between germline ends came to 14 bases. The CDR3 is made up of 13 amino acids. Germline CDR1 and CDR2: SNHLY and FYNNEI.

CDR3 residues: CASSAGRNTEAFF. The CDR3 region has the DNA TGTGCCAGCAGTGCTGGGCGGAACACTGAAGCTTTCTTT. This chain uses TRBV25-1 with TRBJ1-1; D remains unclear. Germline lookup yields CDR1 MGHDK and CDR2 SYGVNS. There are 13 residues in the CDR3. Trimming removed 4 bases at V and 1 base at J, with 7 bases between.

This chain connects TRBV10-3 to TRBJ1-2; D unclear. From germline, CDR1 is ENHRY and CDR2 SYGVKD. This CDR3 is built from 12 residues. V lost 2 bases and J 5 bases, leaving 6 bases between the germline ends. The CDR3, as DNA: TGTGCCATCAGTGAGCTGAGGTATGGCTACACCTTC. Protein product: CAISELRYGYTF.

The gene calls are TRBV7-2 and TRBJ1-2; D is perhaps TRBD1 (5 bases). V lost 1 base and J 4 bases, leaving 7 bases between the germline ends. CDR3 length: 13 residues. CDR1 and CDR2 from the germline V gene are SGHTA and FQGNSA. CDR3 protein: CASSLGTSYGYTF. CDR3 nucleotide sequence: TGTGCCAGCAGCTTAGGGACAAGCTATGGCTACACCTTC.

This clone has a handful of counts. The chain employs TRBV7-2 and TRBJ2-3; no clear D. The CDR3 contains 11 residues. With 8 bases removed from V and 6 bases from J, the gap between germline ends came to 9 bases. Germline CDR1 reads SGHTA; CDR2 reads FQGNSA. In DNA form, the CDR3 reads TGTGCCAGCGGCTCCCCTGATACGCAGTATTTT. Protein: CASGSPDTQYF.

This chain joins TRBV30 and TRBJ1-5; 8 bases line up with TRBD1. Germline V lookup: CDR1 GTSNPN, CDR2 SVGIG (reference sequence). CDR3 length: 16 amino acids. V dropped 2 bases and J dropped 0; count of bases not matched to a gene: 6. CDR3 sequence (DNA): TGTGCCTGGAGTACGGGGACAGGCGGTAGCAATCAGCCCCAGCATTTT. It translates to CAWSTGTGGSNQPQHF.

V usage is TRBV7-8 and J usage is TRBJ1-2; D is undetermined. CDR1 is SGHVS, CDR2 FQNEAQ, per germline. The CDR3 has 12 residues. V was cut by 5 bases and J by 8 bases, with 12 bases left in between. CDR3 amino acids: CASSLMEGGYTF. Here the CDR3 DNA reads TGTGCCAGCAGCCTAATGGAGGGAGGCTACACCTTC.

The chain recombines TRBV18 with TRBJ2-1, with TRBD2 matching over 11 bases. CDR1 is KGHSH, CDR2 LQKENI, per germline. There are 16 residues in the CDR3. Germline trimming cut 0 bases from V and 4 bases from J; bases unmatched to any gene: 2. CDR3 in DNA: TGTGCCAGCTCACCACCGGCTAGCGGGGGGTACAATGAGCAGTTCTTC. Protein: CASSPPASGGYNEQFF.

The chain recombines TRBV7-3 with TRBJ2-2, with D perhaps TRBD1 (6 bases). Trimming stripped 6 bases from V and 7 bases from J, with 15 bases between. This CDR3 spans 14 amino acids. The germline V gene has CDR1 SGHTA and CDR2 FQGTGA. The DNA of the CDR3 is TGTGCCAGCAGTCCCAGTCAGGGGAGCGGGGAGCTGTTTTTT. Translation: CASSPSQGSGELFF.

The chain joins TRBV30 to TRBJ1-5, with D possibly TRBD1 on 5 matching bases. Deletions cut 1 base from V and 11 bases from J, with 9 bases between. The CDR3 sequence is 11 residues long. Germline CDR1 is GTSNPN and CDR2 is SVGIG (reference sequence). This CDR3 reads CAWSDDRAQHF. The CDR3 DNA reads as TGTGCCTGGAGTGATGACAGAGCCCAGCATTTT. The variable domain in full, completed from reference TRBV30 and TRBJ1-5, reads SQTIHQWPATLVQPVGSPLSLECTVEGTSNPNLYWYRQAAGRGLQLLFYSVGIGQISSEVPQNLSASRPQDRQFILSSKKLLLSDSGFYLCAWSDDRAQHFGDGTRLSIL.

This clone was seen a handful of times. This chain links TRBV29-1 with TRBJ2-1; 7 nucleotides match TRBD1. Germline CDR1 and CDR2: SQVTM and ANQGSEA. The J segment lost 1 base and the V segment lost 3 bases, leaving 6 bases of the junction unmatched. This CDR3 contains 15 residues. The CDR3 protein is CSVESRDSSYNEQFF. The CDR3 DNA follows: TGCAGCGTTGAGAGCCGGGACAGTTCCTACAATGAGCAGTTCTTC.

The count of this clone is one. The CDR3 bases are TGTGCCAGCAGTTGGGGCCGGGGAACCGGGGAGCTGTTTTTT. Its protein is CASSWGRGTGELFF. The V call is TRBV6-5, the J call TRBJ2-2, with D perhaps TRBD1 or TRBD2 (5 bases each). Germline V gene sequence: CDR1 MNHEY, CDR2 SVGAGI. The ends were cut back, 4 bases at V and 5 bases at J, with 11 bases in the middle. This CDR3 comprises 14 residues.

The rearrangement links TRBV5-1 to TRBJ2-7; TRBD2 is a possible D gene (6 bases). CDR1 and CDR2 (germline): SGHRS, YFSETQ. V dropped 4 bases and J dropped 7 bases, with 15 bases sitting between them. This CDR3 is 13 amino acids long. The CDR3 DNA reads TGCGCCAGCAGCCCCGGGCCGGCGGGAGAGCAGTACTTC. This codes for CASSPGPAGEQYF.

The CDR3 sequence: CASSAHGGGAPYEQYF. For the CDR3, the DNA is TGTGCCAGCAGCGCCCACGGGGGCGGGGCTCCCTACGAGCAGTACTTC. The J gene is TRBJ2-7, the V gene TRBV7-2; the D gene could be TRBD1 or TRBD2 (6 bases each). The CDR3 is 16 residues long. The V end lost 5 bases, the J end lost 2 bases, and 19 bases lay between the germline ends. CDR1 and CDR2 (germline): SGHTA, FQGNSA.

This clone is a singleton in its sample. The chain joins TRBV29-1 to TRBJ2-7, with TRBD2 as a possible D gene (5 bases). The CDR3 runs 11 residues. CDR1 is SQVTM, CDR2 ANQGSEA, per germline. V lost 6 bases and J 3 bases, leaving 9 bases between the germline ends. The CDR3 DNA follows: TGCAGCGTGACACGGGGCTACGAGCAGTACTTC. Protein: CSVTRGYEQYF.

The chain couples TRBV6-5 to TRBJ2-7, with unresolved D. The V end lost 0 bases, the J end lost 3 bases, and 9 bases lay between the germline ends. CDR3 length: 14 residues. Germline V CDR1 and CDR2: MNHEY, SVGAGI. The CDR3 sequence is CASSYSIHGYEQYF. The CDR3 coding sequence is TGTGCCAGCAGTTACTCGATTCACGGCTACGAGCAGTACTTC.

J is TRBJ2-3 and V is TRBV2, with D perhaps matching TRBD2 (6 bases). Deletions cut 5 bases from V and 2 bases from J, with 11 bases between. Germline V gives CDR1 SNHLY, CDR2 FYNNEI. The CDR3 sequence is 14 residues long. DNA of the CDR3: TGTGCCAGCAGTTGGGGGGACGACACAGATACGCAGTATTTT. This codes for CASSWGDDTDTQYF.

This rearrangement joins TRBV2 to TRBJ1-5, with TRBD1 matching over 9 bases. V lost 8 bases and J lost 8; bases outside the gene matches: 7. The CDR3 is 13 amino acids. Germline V CDR1 and CDR2: SNHLY, FYNNEI. The chain's CDR3 is CASGQGQREPQHF. CDR3 nucleotides: TGTGCCAGCGGACAGGGGCAGAGGGAGCCCCAGCATTTT.

This clone occurred once. The chain couples TRBV19 to TRBJ2-3; the match to TRBD2 covers 7 bases. This CDR3 spans 14 amino acids. The V gene's germline CDR1 is LNHDA and CDR2 SQIVND (reference sequence). The trim removed 6 bases at V and 1 base at J, leaving 4 bases unmatched. CDR3 nucleotide sequence: TGTGCCAGTAGAGGGCGGGAGCGCACAGATACGCAGTATTTT. It encodes CASRGRERTDTQYF. Combining the CDR3 with reference TRBV19 and TRBJ2-3 gives the whole variable domain DGGITQSPKYLFRKEGQNVTLSCEQNLNHDAMYWYRQDPGQGLRLIYYSQIVNDFQKGDIAEGYSVSREKKESFPLTVTSAQKNPTAFYLCASRGRERTDTQYFGPGTRLTVL.

The V and J genes are TRBV30 and TRBJ2-4, with 7 nucleotides matching TRBD1. Germline V CDR1 and CDR2: GTSNPN, SVGIG (reference sequence). The CDR3 runs to 13 residues. Trimming took 2 bases from V and 5 from J; bases not matched to a gene: 3. The CDR3 loop is CAWSMGTENIQYF. In DNA, the CDR3 is TGTGCCTGGAGTATGGGGACAGAAAACATTCAGTACTTC. Based on the CDR3 plus reference TRBV30 and TRBJ2-4, the full variable domain is SQTIHQWPATLVQPVGSPLSLECTVEGTSNPNLYWYRQAAGRGLQLLFYSVGIGQISSEVPQNLSASRPQDRQFILSSKKLLLSDSGFYLCAWSMGTENIQYFGAGTRLSVL.

J is TRBJ2-7 and V is TRBV13, with D tentatively TRBD1 (8 bases). V gave up 5 bases and J gave up 7 bases, with 18 bases separating them. Germline V lookup: CDR1 PRHDT, CDR2 FYEKMQ (reference sequence). The CDR3 is 14 residues long. CDR3 loop: CASSPGNRGGEQYF. DNA of the CDR3: TGTGCCAGCAGCCCAGGCAACAGGGGGGGAGAGCAGTACTTC.

J is TRBJ1-1 and V is TRBV5-4; 9 nucleotides align to TRBD1. Germline-derived CDR1 and CDR2 are SGHNT and YYREEE (reference sequence). The CDR3 extends over 14 amino acids. J gave up 4 bases and V 4 bases, and 5 bases lay outside the gene matches. The CDR3 DNA reads TGTGCCAGCAGCCAAGGACAGGGGACCACTGAAGCTTTCTTT. Its protein is CASSQGQGTTEAFF.